This entry concerns a single TCR beta chain. Antigen: not known. The data were obtained in a study of vaccination and CD4 T cells after COVID-19. The treatment is: roughly 10-day PBMC culture with coronavirus spike peptide pools or control peptides (ViraFEST assay). Each well held under 2.5 million PBMCs in IL-2 (about 10 IU/ml) medium with approximately 9.9 ug/ml peptide pools. Findings and limits, study-wide: Early post-infection timepoints were not included, and relatively few convalescent patients were studied. Spike mono-reactivity marked 304 of 307 vaccine-specific clones in convalescent patients.

Germline lookup yields CDR1 DFQATT and CDR2 SNEGSKA (reference sequence). The CDR3 has 14 amino acids. The germline V and J ends were trimmed by 2 bases and 3 bases, with 13 bases remaining between them. An Oncomine TCR Beta short-read assay was used to sequence the DNA from cultured CD4+ T cells. In this case, cultured CD4+ T cells provided the extracted genomic DNA. One entry per CDR3 protein, called by TCRdb with MiXCR from the PCR reads. The sample shows about 6,600 distinct CDR3 sequences, less than 55% of them seen only once. Sequencing was performed on CD4+ T cells from blood, cultured in vitro. The chain uses TRBV20-1 and TRBJ1-1, with TRBD1 as a possible D gene (6 bases). This TCR was sampled from a human donor who had recovered from COVID-19. This CDR3 is CSARKGGPHTEAFF. The CDR3 bases are TGCAGTGCTAGAAAGGGGGGCCCGCACACTGAAGCTTTCTTT.